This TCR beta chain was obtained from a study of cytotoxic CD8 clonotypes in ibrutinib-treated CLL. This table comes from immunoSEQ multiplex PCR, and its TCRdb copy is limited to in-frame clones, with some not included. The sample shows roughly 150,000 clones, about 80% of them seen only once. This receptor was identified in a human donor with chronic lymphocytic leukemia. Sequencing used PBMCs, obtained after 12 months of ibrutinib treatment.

CDR3: CASSLRTGNEQFF. The CDR3 coding sequence is TGTGCCAGTAGTCTCCGGACAGGCAATGAGCAGTTCTTC. The chain recombines TRBV19 with TRBJ2-1; 7 positions match TRBD1. The CDR3 contains 13 residues. V was pared by 5 bases and J by 6 bases, with 4 bases of the junction left unmatched. CDR1 is LNHDA, CDR2 SQIVND, per germline (reference sequence).